These 21 T cell receptor beta chains came from one sample sequenced in a study of shared clonotypes between healthy human individuals. The data were produced by immunoSEQ multiplex PCR, yet TCRdb's version contains in-frame clones alone and is incomplete. The sample holds about 1.5 million clones, 96% seen once. The specimen was naive CD4+ T cells sorted from blood. Stated subset: CD45RA+ positively selected. The receptors were gathered from a man aged 30 to 45 in good health.

Remarks on this clone: The sample holds other DNA sequences that translate to the same CDR3. This chain links TRBV14 with TRBJ1-5; no clear D gene. There are 13 residues in the CDR3. Germline lookup yields CDR1 SGHDN and CDR2 FVKESK. V dropped 0 bases and J dropped 7 bases, with 7 bases sitting between them. The CDR3 here is CASSQDRGQPQHF. CDR3 nucleotides: TGTGCCAGCAGCCAAGATCGGGGACAGCCCCAGCATTTT. Drawing the rest from reference TRBV14 and TRBJ1-5, the complete variable domain is EAGVTQFPSHSVIEKGQTVTLRCDPISGHDNLYWYRRVMGKEIKFLLHFVKESKQDESGMPNNRFLAERTGGTYSTLKVQPAELEDSGVYFCASSQDRGQPQHFGDGTRLSIL.

In the case of this clone: The junction does not match germline at one end; this may be a read error. The chain recombines TRBV7-7 with TRBJ2-1; D remains unclear. CDR3 length: 15 residues. Germline V gene data show CDR1 as SSHAT and CDR2 as FNYEAQ (reference sequence). The CDR3 DNA reads as TGTGCTAGCAGCTTAGAACAGTTAGGAATCAATGAGCAGTTCTTC. Residues: CASSLEQLGINEQFF.

V and J are TRBV9 and TRBJ2-1; D uncertain. There are 15 residues in the CDR3. Trimming removed 2 bases from V and 5 bases from J, with 14 bases in between. CDR1 is SGDLS, CDR2 YYNGEE, per germline. Here the CDR3 reads CASSVSGQAHNEQFF. The CDR3 DNA follows: TGTGCCAGCAGCGTGTCGGGTCAGGCACACAATGAGCAGTTCTTC.

V gene TRBV7-2 combines with J gene TRBJ2-1; TRBD2 agrees at 14 bases. The V gene end was trimmed by 4 bases and the J gene end by 0 bases; junction bases not matched to a gene: 2. CDR3 size: 17 residues. Germline V CDR1 and CDR2: SGHTA, FQGNSA. CDR3 bases: TGTGCCAGCAGCTCGGGACTAGCGGGAGTCTCCTACAATGAGCAGTTCTTC. Translated, it gives CASSSGLAGVSYNEQFF.

The rearrangement uses TRBV10-2 and TRBJ2-1, with D possibly TRBD2 on 6 matching bases. Germline CDR1 reads WSHSY; CDR2 reads SAAADI. This CDR3 spans 15 amino acids. The germline V and J ends were trimmed by 0 bases and 7 bases, with 13 bases remaining between them. The DNA of the CDR3 is TGCGCCAGCAGTGAGTCATGGGGACTTAGAAATGAGCAGTTCTTC. It specifies CASSESWGLRNEQFF.

This sequence joins TRBV4-2 and TRBJ2-2, with 14 positions matching TRBD2. With V trimmed by 8 bases and J by 2 bases, 13 bases remained unmatched. The V gene's germline CDR1 is LGHNA and CDR2 YNFKEQ. The CDR3 contains 19 residues. CDR3 amino acids: CASGEPGLAGARNTGELFF. CDR3 bases: TGTGCCAGCGGTGAACCGGGACTAGCGGGAGCGAGAAACACCGGGGAGCTGTTTTTT.

The rearrangement uses TRBV10-3 and TRBJ2-2; D is perhaps TRBD2 (6 bases). Trimming took off 8 bases at V and 0 bases at J, with 22 bases between the two ends. This CDR3 is 18 amino acids long. The germline CDR1 and CDR2 sequences are ENHRY and SYGVKD. The CDR3: CAIHHEGGRTANTGELFF. CDR3 nucleotide sequence: TGTGCCATCCATCACGAGGGAGGACGAACCGCGAACACCGGGGAGCTGTTTTTT.

This rearrangement joins TRBV9 to TRBJ2-3, with a possible D match to TRBD2 (6 bases). Trimming left V 4 bases short and J 0 bases short, with 15 bases between. This CDR3 region has 16 residues. The germline V gene encodes CDR1 SGDLS and CDR2 YYNGEE. The CDR3 DNA is TGTGCCAGCAGCACCCGGGACTGGTATAGCACAGATACGCAGTATTTT. Its protein product is CASSTRDWYSTDTQYF.

The genes are TRBV28 and TRBJ1-1; D call uncertain. The CDR3 spans 13 residues. The V gene's germline CDR1 is MDHEN and CDR2 SYDVKM. Trimming shortened V by 5 bases and J by 3 bases, and 10 bases separated the two germline ends. The CDR3 spells CASSTGVDTEAFF. CDR3 nucleotides: TGTGCCAGCAGTACCGGGGTTGACACTGAAGCTTTCTTT. The full variable domain, rest sourced from reference TRBV28 and TRBJ1-1, is DVKVTQSSRYLVKRTGEKVFLECVQDMDHENMFWYRQDPGLGLRLIYFSYDVKMKEKGDIPEGYSVSREKKERFSLILESASTNQTSMYLCASSTGVDTEAFFGQGTRLTVV.

The rearrangement joins TRBV28 to TRBJ2-1, with TRBD2 identical over 10 bases. Trimming at V came to 6 bases and at J to 4 bases, leaving 6 bases not matched to a gene. The CDR3 loop spans 15 amino acids. CDR1 is MDHEN and CDR2 is SYDVKM in the germline V gene. CDR3 sequence (DNA): TGTGCCAGCAGACCGAGCGGGAGGGCGTACAATGAGCAGTTCTTC. Its translation is CASRPSGRAYNEQFF.

Concerning this clone itself: Given the absence of the conserved phenylalanine or tryptophan at the CDR3 end, a read error is likely. The DNA is left out, because the CDR3 cannot be placed on it with certainty; the CDR3 is given as TCRdb lists it. This sequence joins TRBV7-9 and TRBJ2-3. The CDR3 comprises 10 residues, both ends counted. The V gene's germline CDR1 is SEHNR and CDR2 FQNEAQ (reference sequence). The CDR3 spells CASSLAGTPI.

The chain employs TRBV7-2 and TRBJ2-3; 10 nucleotides align to TRBD1. Germline CDR1 and CDR2: SGHTA and FQGNSA. The CDR3 consists of 15 residues. The ends lost 4 bases at V and 6 bases at J; junction bases unmatched: 7. CDR3 sequence (DNA): TGTGCCAGCAGCTCGCGGGACAGGGGTATGGATACGCAGTATTTT. Translated, it gives CASSSRDRGMDTQYF.

This clone was detected only once. V is TRBV25-1 and J is TRBJ2-1; 9 bases fit TRBD2. CDR1 and CDR2 (germline): MGHDK, SYGVNS. With 4 bases clipped from V and 4 bases from J, the junction kept 11 bases outside the gene matches. The CDR3 is made up of 17 amino acids. This chain's CDR3 is CASSAPASGKDYNEQFF. In DNA, the CDR3 is TGTGCCAGCAGTGCCCCGGCTAGCGGGAAGGATTACAATGAGCAGTTCTTC.

DNA for the CDR3: TGTGCCAGCAGCTTACCGGGAGTGAGGAACGAGCAGTACTTC. Its translation: CASSLPGVRNEQYF. The gene calls are TRBV13 and TRBJ2-7; maybe TRBD2 (6 bases). Germline CDR1 is PRHDT and CDR2 is FYEKMQ (reference sequence). The CDR3 loop spans 14 amino acids. With 2 bases removed from V and 5 bases from J, the gap between germline ends came to 13 bases.

J is TRBJ2-1 and V is TRBV11-2; TRBD2 agrees at 9 bases. The germline V gene has CDR1 SGHAT and CDR2 FQNNGV. The CDR3 consists of 16 residues. Trimming cost V 6 bases and J 5 bases; bases outside gene matches: 11. The CDR3 is CASSSWGGRVDNEQFF. Here the CDR3 DNA reads TGTGCCAGCAGTTCGTGGGGCGGGAGGGTGGACAATGAGCAGTTCTTC.

The chain carries TRBV5-1 and TRBJ2-7, with D perhaps TRBD1 (5 bases). CDR3 length equals 14 residues. The germline gives CDR1 SGHRS, CDR2 YFSETQ. V lost 6 bases, J lost 7 bases, and 20 bases lay in between. The CDR3 region has the DNA TGCGCCAGCAAGTGGGATTTAGGGGTGGGGGAGCAGTACTTC. The encoded protein is CASKWDLGVGEQYF. Using reference TRBV5-1 and TRBJ2-7 for the parts outside the CDR3, the full variable domain is KAGVTQTPRYLIKTRGQQVTLSCSPISGHRSVSWYQQTPGQGLQFLFEYFSETQRNKGNFPGRFSGRQFSNSRSEMNVSTLELGDSALYLCASKWDLGVGEQYFGPGTRLTVT.

CDR3: CASSRAGADTIYF. The CDR3 bases are TGTGCCAGCAGTCGAGCGGGGGCGGACACCATATATTTT. The chain recombines TRBV7-9 with TRBJ1-3; a possible D gene is TRBD1 (6 bases). Trimming left V 6 bases short and J 8 bases short, with 14 bases between. Germline V CDR1 and CDR2: SEHNR, FQNEAQ (reference sequence). The CDR3 length is 13 residues.

The chain joins TRBV30 to TRBJ2-3; 10 bases align to TRBD2. The CDR3 extends over 15 amino acids. Germline V gene lookup returns CDR1 GTSNPN and CDR2 SVGIG (reference sequence). The ends lost 3 bases at V and 3 bases at J; junction bases unmatched: 6. The CDR3 protein is CAWSDGTSATDTQYF. Here the CDR3 DNA reads TGTGCCTGGAGCGACGGGACTAGCGCAACAGATACGCAGTATTTT.

This chain links TRBV7-8 with TRBJ2-7; a possible D gene is TRBD1 (5 bases). Germline V gene data show CDR1 as SGHVS and CDR2 as FQNEAQ. V was shortened by 4 bases and J by 2 bases, with 12 bases between the two germline ends. This CDR3 spans 14 amino acids. The CDR3 protein is CASSSRQTTYEQYF. The CDR3 DNA follows: TGTGCCAGCAGCTCCCGACAGACGACCTACGAGCAGTACTTC.

This rearrangement joins TRBV4-1 to TRBJ2-1; D perhaps matches TRBD1 (7 bases). The V end was cut by 0 bases, the J end by 8 bases, with 17 bases between. CDR1 is MGHRA and CDR2 is YSYEKL in the germline V gene. The CDR3 extends over 16 amino acids. The CDR3 DNA follows: TGCGCCAGCAGCCAAGATCTGCCAGGGGGGCGCTATGAGCAGTTCTTC. Its protein is CASSQDLPGGRYEQFF.

The chain recombines TRBV9 with TRBJ2-2; 10 bases agree with TRBD2. Trimming at V came to 0 bases and at J to 2 bases, leaving 7 bases not matched to a gene. In germline, CDR1 is SGDLS, CDR2 YYNGEE. This CDR3 contains 18 residues. The CDR3 DNA reads TGTGCCAGCAGCGTAGACCCCCTAGCGGGAGCTAACACCGGGGAGCTGTTTTTT. Protein: CASSVDPLAGANTGELFF.